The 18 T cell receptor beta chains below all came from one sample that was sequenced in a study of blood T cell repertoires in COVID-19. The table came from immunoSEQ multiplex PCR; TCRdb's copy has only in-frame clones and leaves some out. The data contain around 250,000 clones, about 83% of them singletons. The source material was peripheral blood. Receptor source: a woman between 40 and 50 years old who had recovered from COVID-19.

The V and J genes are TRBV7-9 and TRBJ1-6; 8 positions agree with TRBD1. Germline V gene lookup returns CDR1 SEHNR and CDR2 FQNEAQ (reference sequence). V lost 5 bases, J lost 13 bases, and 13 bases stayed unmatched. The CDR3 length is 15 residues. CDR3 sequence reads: CASSPRAAGGSPLHF. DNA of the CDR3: TGTGCCAGCAGCCCTCGGGCGGCAGGGGGCTCCCCCCTCCACTTT.

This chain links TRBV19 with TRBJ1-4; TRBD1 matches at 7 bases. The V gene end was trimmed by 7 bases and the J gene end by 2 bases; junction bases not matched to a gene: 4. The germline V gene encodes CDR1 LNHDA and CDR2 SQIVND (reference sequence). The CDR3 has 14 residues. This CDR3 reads CASTPTGTNEKLFF. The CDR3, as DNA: TGTGCCAGTACTCCGACAGGGACTAATGAAAAACTGTTTTTT.

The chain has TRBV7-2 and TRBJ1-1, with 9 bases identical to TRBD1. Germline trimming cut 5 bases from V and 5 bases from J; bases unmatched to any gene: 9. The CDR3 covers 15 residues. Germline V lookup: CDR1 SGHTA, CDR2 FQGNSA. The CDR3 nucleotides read TGTGCCAGCAGCCTACTACAGGGGGCCCCAACTGAAGCTTTCTTT. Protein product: CASSLLQGAPTEAFF.

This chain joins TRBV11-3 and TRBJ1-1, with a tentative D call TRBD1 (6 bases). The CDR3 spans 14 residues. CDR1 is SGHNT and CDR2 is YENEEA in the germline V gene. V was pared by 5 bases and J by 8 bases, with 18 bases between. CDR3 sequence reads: CASSPTAGATEAFF. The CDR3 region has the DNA TGTGCCAGCAGCCCAACGGCAGGGGCGACGGAAGCTTTCTTT.

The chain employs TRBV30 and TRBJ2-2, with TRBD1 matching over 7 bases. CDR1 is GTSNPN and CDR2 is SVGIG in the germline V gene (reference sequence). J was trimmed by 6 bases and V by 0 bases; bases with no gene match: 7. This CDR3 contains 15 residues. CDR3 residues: CAWSVRTGHSGELFF. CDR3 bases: TGTGCCTGGAGTGTCCGGACAGGTCACTCCGGGGAGCTGTTTTTT.

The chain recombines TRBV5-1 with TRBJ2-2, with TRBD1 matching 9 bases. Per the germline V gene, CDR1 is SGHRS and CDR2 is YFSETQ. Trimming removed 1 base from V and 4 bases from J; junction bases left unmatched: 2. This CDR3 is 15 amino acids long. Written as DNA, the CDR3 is TGCGCCAGCAGCTTGATGACAGGGGGCACCGGGGAGCTGTTTTTT. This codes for CASSLMTGGTGELFF.

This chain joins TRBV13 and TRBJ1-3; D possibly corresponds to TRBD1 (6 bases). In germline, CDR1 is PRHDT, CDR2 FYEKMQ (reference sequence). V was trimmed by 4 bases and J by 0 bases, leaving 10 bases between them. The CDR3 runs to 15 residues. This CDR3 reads CASSSVTGSGNTIYF. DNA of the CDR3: TGTGCCAGCAGCTCCGTGACAGGCTCTGGAAACACCATATATTTT.

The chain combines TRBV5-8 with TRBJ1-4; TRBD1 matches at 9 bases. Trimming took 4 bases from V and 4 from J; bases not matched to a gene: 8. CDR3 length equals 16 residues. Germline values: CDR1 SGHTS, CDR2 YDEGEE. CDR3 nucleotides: TGTGCCAGCAGCCCCCGGGACAGGGCATATAATGAAAAACTGTTTTTT. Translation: CASSPRDRAYNEKLFF.

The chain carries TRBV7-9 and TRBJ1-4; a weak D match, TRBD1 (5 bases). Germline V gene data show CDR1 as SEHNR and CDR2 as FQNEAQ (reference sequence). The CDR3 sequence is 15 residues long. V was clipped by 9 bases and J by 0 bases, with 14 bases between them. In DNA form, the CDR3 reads TGTGCCAGTGCGGGGCCTATTGCAACTAATGAAAAACTGTTTTTT. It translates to CASAGPIATNEKLFF.

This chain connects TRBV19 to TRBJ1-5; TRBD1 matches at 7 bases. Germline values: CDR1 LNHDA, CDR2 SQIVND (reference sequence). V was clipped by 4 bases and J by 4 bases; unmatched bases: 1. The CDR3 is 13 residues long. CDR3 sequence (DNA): TGTGCCAGTAGTAGACAGGGAAATCAGCCCCAGCATTTT. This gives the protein CASSRQGNQPQHF.

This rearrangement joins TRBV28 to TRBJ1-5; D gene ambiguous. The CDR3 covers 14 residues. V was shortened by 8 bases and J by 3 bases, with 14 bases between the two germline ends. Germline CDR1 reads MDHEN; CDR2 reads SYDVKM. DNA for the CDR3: TGTGCCAGCGGCCCTCGGAGGGTCAATCAGCCCCAGCATTTT. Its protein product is CASGPRRVNQPQHF.

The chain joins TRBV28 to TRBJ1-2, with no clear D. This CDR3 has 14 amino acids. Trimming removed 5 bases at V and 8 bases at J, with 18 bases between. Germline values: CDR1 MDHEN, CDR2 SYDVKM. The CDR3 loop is CASSTPREGGGYTF. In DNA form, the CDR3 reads TGTGCCAGCAGTACCCCGCGGGAGGGCGGGGGCTACACCTTC.

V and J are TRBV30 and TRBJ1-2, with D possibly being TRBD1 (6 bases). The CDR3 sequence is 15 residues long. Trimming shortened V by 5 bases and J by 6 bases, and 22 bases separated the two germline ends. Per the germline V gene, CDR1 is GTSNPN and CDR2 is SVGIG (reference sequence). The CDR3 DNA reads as TGTGCCTGGGGTACATCCGGGACATCCTGGGATGGCTACACCTTC. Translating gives CAWGTSGTSWDGYTF.

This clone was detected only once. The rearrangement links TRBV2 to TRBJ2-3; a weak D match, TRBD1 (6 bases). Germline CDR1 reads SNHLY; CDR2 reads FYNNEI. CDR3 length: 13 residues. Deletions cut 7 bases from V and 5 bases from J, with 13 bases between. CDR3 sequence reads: CASNDRMGDTQYF. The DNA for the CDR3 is TGTGCCAGCAACGACAGGATGGGAGATACGCAGTATTTT. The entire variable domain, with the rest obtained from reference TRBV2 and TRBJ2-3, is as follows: EPEVTQTPSHQVTQMGQEVILRCVPISNHLYFYWYRQILGQKVEFLVSFYNNEISEKSEIFDDQFSVERPDGSNFTLKIRSTKLEDSAMYFCASNDRMGDTQYFGPGTRLTVL.

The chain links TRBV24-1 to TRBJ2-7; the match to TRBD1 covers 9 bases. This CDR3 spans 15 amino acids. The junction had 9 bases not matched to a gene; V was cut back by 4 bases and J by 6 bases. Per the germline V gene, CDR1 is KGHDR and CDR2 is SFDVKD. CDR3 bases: TGTGCCACCAGTGACCCGGGACAGGGTCGGGGCGAGCAGTACTTC. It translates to CATSDPGQGRGEQYF.

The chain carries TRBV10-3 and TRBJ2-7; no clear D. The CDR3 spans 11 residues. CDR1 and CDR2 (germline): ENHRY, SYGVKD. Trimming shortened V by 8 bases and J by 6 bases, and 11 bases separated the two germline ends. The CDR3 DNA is TGTGCCATCGGGCAGGTCCGCGAGCAGTACTTC. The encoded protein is CAIGQVREQYF.

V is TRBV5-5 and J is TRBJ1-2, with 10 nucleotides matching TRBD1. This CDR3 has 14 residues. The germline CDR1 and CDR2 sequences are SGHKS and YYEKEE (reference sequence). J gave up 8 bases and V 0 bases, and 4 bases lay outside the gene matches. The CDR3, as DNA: TGTGCCAGCAGCTTGGGACAGGGGGCAAAAGGCTACACCTTC. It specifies CASSLGQGAKGYTF. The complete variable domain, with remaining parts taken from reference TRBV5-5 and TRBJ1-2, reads DAGVTQSPTHLIKTRGQQVTLRCSPISGHKSVSWYQQVLGQGPQFIFQYYEKEERGRGNFPDRFSARQFPNYSSELNVNALLLGDSALYLCASSLGQGAKGYTFGSGTRLTVV.

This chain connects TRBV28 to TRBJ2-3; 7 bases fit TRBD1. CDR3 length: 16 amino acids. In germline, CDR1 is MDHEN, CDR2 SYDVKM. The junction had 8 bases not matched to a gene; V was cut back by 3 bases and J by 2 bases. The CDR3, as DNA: TGTGCCAGCAGTTTGCCCCGGGACAGCTACACAGATACGCAGTATTTT. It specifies CASSLPRDSYTDTQYF.